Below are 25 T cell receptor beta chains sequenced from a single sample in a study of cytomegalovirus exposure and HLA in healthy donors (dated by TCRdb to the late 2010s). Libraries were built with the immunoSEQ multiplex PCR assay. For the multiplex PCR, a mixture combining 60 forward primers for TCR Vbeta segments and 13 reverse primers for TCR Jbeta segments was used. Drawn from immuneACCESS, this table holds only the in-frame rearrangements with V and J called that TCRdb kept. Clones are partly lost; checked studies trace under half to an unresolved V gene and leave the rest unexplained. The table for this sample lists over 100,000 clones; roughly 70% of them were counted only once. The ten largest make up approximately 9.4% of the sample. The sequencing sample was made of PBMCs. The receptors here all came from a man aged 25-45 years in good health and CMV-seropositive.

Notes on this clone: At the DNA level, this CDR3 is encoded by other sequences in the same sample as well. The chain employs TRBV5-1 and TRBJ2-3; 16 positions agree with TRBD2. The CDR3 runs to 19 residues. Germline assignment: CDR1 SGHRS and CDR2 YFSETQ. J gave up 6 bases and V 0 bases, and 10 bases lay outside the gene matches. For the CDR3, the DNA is TGCGCCAGCAGCTTGGAGGGACTAGCGGGGGGGTCTGGATGGGATACGCAGTATTTT. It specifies CASSLEGLAGGSGWDTQYF.

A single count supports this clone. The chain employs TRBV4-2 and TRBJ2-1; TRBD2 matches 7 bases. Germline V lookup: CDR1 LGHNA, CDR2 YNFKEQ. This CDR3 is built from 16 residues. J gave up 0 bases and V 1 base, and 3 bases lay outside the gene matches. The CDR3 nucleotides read TGTGCCAGCAGCCAAGCTAGCGGTAGCTCCTACAATGAGCAGTTCTTC. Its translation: CASSQASGSSYNEQFF.

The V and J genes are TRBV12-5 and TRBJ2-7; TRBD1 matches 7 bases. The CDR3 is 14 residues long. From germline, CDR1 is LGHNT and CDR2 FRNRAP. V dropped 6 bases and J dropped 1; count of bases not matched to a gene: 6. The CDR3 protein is CASGQGLISYEQYF. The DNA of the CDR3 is TGTGCTAGTGGACAGGGGCTTATATCCTACGAGCAGTACTTC. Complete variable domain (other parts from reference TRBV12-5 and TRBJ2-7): DARVTQTPRHKVTEMGQEVTMRCQPILGHNTVFWYRQTMMQGLELLAYFRNRAPLDDSGMPKDRFSAEMPDATLATLKIQPSEPRDSAVYFCASGQGLISYEQYFGPGTRLTVT.

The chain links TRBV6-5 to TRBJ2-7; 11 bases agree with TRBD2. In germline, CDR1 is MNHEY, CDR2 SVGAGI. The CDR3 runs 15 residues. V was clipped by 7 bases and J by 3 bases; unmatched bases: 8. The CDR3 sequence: CASTRSGGGLYEQYF. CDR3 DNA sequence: TGTGCCAGCACCCGTAGCGGGGGGGGGCTCTACGAGCAGTACTTC.

CDR3 in DNA: TGTGCCAGTAGTGGGACAGGCTTGAACACCGGGGAGCTGTTTTTT. The encoded protein is CASSGTGLNTGELFF. The chain has TRBV19 and TRBJ2-2; 8 nucleotides line up with TRBD1. The germline CDR1 and CDR2 sequences are LNHDA and SQIVND (reference sequence). The CDR3 totals 15 residues. With 5 bases clipped from V and 1 base from J, the junction kept 3 bases outside the gene matches.

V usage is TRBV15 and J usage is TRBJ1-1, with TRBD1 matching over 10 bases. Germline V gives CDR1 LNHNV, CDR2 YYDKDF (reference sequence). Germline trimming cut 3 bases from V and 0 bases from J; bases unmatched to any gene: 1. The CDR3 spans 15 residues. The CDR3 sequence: CATSRDRGMNTEAFF. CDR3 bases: TGTGCCACCAGCAGGGACAGGGGGATGAACACTGAAGCTTTCTTT. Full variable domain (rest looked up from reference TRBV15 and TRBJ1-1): DAMVIQNPRYQVTQFGKPVTLSCSQTLNHNVMYWYQQKSSQAPKLLFHYYDKDFNNEADTPDNFQSRRPNTSFCFLDIRSPGLGDTAMYLCATSRDRGMNTEAFFGQGTRLTVV.

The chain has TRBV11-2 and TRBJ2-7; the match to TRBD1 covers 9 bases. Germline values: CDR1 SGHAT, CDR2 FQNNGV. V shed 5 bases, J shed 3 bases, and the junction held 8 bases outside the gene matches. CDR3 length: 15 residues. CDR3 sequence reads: CASSPGTGISYEQYF. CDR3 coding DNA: TGTGCCAGCAGCCCCGGGACAGGGATAAGCTACGAGCAGTACTTC.

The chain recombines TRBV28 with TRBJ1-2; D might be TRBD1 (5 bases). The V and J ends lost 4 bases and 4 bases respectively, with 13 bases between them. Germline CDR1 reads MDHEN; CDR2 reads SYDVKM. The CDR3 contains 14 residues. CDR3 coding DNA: TGTGCCAGCAGTTCTTTCGGGGGGAGCTATGGCTACACCTTC. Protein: CASSSFGGSYGYTF.

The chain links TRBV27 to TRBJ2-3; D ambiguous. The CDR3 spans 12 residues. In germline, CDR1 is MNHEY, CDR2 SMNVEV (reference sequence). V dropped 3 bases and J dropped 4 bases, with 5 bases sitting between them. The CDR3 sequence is CASSFLADTQYF. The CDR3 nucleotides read TGTGCCAGCAGTTTCCTCGCAGATACGCAGTATTTT.

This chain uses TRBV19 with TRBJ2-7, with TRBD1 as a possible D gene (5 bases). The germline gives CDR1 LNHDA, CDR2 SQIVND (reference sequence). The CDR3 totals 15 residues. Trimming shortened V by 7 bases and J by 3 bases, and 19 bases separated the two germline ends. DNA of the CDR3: TGTGCCAGTACGCGACAGTGGAAAAACGGCTACGAGCAGTACTTC. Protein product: CASTRQWKNGYEQYF. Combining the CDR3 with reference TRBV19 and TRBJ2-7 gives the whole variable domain DGGITQSPKYLFRKEGQNVTLSCEQNLNHDAMYWYRQDPGQGLRLIYYSQIVNDFQKGDIAEGYSVSREKKESFPLTVTSAQKNPTAFYLCASTRQWKNGYEQYFGPGTRLTVT.

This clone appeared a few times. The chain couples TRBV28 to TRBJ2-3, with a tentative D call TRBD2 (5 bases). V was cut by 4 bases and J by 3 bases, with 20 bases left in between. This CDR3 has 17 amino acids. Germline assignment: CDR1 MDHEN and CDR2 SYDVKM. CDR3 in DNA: TGTGCCAGCAGTTCGGCTATGACTATTACGTCGACAGATACGCAGTATTTT. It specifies CASSSAMTITSTDTQYF. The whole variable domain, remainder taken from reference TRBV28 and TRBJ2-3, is DVKVTQSSRYLVKRTGEKVFLECVQDMDHENMFWYRQDPGLGLRLIYFSYDVKMKEKGDIPEGYSVSREKKERFSLILESASTNQTSMYLCASSSAMTITSTDTQYFGPGTRLTVL.

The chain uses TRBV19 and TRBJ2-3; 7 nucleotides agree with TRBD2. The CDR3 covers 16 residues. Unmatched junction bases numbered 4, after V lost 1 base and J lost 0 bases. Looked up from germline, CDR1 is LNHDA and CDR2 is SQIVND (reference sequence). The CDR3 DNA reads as TGTGCCAGTAGTATAGTCGGACTAGGGAGCACAGATACGCAGTATTTT. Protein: CASSIVGLGSTDTQYF.

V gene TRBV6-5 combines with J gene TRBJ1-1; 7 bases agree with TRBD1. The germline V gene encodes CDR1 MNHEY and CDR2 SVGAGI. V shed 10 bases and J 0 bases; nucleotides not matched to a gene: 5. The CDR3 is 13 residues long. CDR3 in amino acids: CATKGALNTEAFF. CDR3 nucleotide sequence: TGTGCCACCAAGGGGGCCTTGAACACTGAAGCTTTCTTT.

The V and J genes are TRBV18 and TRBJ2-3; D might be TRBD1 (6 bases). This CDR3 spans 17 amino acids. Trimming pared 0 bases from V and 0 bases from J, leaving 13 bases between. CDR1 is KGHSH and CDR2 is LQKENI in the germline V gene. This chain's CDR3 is CASSPPPWTASTDTQYF. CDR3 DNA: TGTGCCAGCTCACCACCCCCCTGGACAGCTAGCACAGATACGCAGTATTTT.

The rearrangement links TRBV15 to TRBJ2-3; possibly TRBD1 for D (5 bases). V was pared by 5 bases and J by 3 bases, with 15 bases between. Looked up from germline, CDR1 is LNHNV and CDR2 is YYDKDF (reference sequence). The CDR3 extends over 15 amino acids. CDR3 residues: CATSPSTARTDTQYF. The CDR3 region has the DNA TGTGCCACCAGCCCCTCGACAGCCCGAACAGATACGCAGTATTTT.

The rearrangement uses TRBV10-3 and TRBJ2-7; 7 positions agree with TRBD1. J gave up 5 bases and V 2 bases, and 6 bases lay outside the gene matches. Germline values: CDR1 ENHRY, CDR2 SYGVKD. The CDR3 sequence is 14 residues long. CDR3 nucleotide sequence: TGTGCCATCAGTGAGCCGGGGACAGAGGACGAGCAGTACTTC. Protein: CAISEPGTEDEQYF.

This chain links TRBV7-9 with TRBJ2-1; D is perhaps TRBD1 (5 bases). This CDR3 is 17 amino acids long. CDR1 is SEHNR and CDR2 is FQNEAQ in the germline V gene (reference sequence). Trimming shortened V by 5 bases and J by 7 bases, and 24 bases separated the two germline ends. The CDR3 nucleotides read TGTGCCAGCAGCCCCCCCCTCCGGCTAGGGGTCTATAATGAGCAGTTCTTC. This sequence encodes CASSPPLRLGVYNEQFF.

This chain's CDR3 is CASSRGQGYEQYV. The CDR3, as DNA: TGTGCCAGCAGCAGGGGACAGGGCTACGAGCAGTACGTC. The gene calls are TRBV2 and TRBJ2-7, with TRBD1 matching over 9 bases. Germline V lookup: CDR1 SNHLY, CDR2 FYNNEI. The CDR3 consists of 13 residues. V was pared by 6 bases and J by 3 bases, with 3 bases of the junction left unmatched.

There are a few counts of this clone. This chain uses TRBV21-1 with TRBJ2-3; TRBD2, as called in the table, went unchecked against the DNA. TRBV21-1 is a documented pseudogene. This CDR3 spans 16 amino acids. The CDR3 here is CASSTELAGGPDTQYF. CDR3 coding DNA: TGTGCCAGCAGCACAGAACTAGCGGGGGGGCCGGATACGCAGTATTTT.

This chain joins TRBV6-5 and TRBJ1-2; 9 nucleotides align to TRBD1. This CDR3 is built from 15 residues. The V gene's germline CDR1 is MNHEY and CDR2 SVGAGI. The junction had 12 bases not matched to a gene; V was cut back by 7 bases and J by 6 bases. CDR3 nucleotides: TGTGCCAGCAATCCGACAGGGGGTGGACTGGATGGCTACACCTTC. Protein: CASNPTGGGLDGYTF.

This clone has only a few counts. The CDR3 loop reads CASSFPGQTIYGYTF. CDR3 nucleotides: TGTGCCAGCAGCTTTCCGGGACAGACTATCTATGGCTACACCTTC. The chain recombines TRBV7-8 with TRBJ1-2; 7 positions agree with TRBD1. Looked up from germline, CDR1 is SGHVS and CDR2 is FQNEAQ. This CDR3 is 15 amino acids long. V lost 3 bases and J lost 4; bases outside the gene matches: 8.

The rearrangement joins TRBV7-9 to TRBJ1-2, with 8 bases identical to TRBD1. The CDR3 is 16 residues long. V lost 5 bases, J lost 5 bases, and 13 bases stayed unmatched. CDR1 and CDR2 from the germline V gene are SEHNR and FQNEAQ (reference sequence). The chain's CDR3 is CASSRQGSFLAYGYTF. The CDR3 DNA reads TGTGCCAGCAGCCGACAGGGGTCCTTCTTAGCTTATGGCTACACCTTC.

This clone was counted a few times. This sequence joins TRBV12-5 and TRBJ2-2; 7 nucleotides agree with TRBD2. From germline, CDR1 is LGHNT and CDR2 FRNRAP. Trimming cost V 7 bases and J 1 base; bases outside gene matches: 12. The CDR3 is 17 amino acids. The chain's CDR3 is CASALIASGKNTGELFF. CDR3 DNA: TGTGCTAGTGCCCTCATAGCTAGCGGAAAGAACACCGGGGAGCTGTTTTTT.

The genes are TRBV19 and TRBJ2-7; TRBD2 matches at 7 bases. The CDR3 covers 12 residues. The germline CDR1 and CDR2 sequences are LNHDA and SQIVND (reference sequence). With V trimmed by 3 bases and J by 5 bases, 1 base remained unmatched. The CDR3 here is CASSIGGDEQYF. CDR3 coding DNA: TGTGCCAGTAGTATTGGGGGGGACGAGCAGTACTTC.

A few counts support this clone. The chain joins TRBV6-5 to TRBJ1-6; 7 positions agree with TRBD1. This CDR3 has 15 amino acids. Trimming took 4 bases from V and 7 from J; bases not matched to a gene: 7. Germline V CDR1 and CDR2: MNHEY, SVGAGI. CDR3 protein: CASSFTDRANSPLHF. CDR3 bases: TGTGCCAGCAGTTTTACCGACAGGGCCAATTCACCCCTCCACTTT.